This entry concerns a single T cell receptor beta chain. This sample was taken from a study of blood T cell repertoires in COVID-19. Overall study context: Acute-phase and convalescent COVID-19 samples originated in the United States, Italy and Spain. In each case, the material was cDNA or gDNA derived from T cells, B-cell-depleted T cells, or PBMCs.

Methods used by the authors: Amplification of reference gene primers was used by the study to estimate nucleated cell counts. The method was immunoSEQ multiplex PCR; TCRdb's version includes in-frame clones alone and lacks a portion of them. For V, J and clone size, that table is used; D and trimming come from the DNA. The sample yields about 180,000 clones, over 70% seen once. Seattle's enrolled individuals joined amid active infection and were then monitored longitudinally. This CDR3 is built from 16 residues. The V and J ends lost 0 bases and 1 base respectively, with 13 bases between them. Germline CDR1 is SGHRS and CDR2 is YFSETQ.

The V call is TRBV5-1, the J call TRBJ2-5; a weak D match, TRBD1 (5 bases). The sequence was obtained from a woman in her 40s with COVID-19, enrolled during active disease. What was sequenced was peripheral blood. CDR3 DNA: TGCGCCAGCAGCTTGGACAGGCCCACGCGCCAAGAGACCCAGTACTTC. Encoded protein: CASSLDRPTRQETQYF.